The rows below give T cell receptor beta chains drawn from one sample of a study of radiation and T cells in renal cell carcinoma. Some clones are missing from TCRdb's copy, which holds only in-frame ones; the method was immunoSEQ multiplex PCR. The sample contains approximately 100,000 clones, approximately 86% of which appear only once. The sample here was blood, taken from a patient whose treatment included radiotherapy and nephrectomy. All receptors come from a man over 45 with renal cell carcinoma. The CDR3 runs from the conserved cysteine through the conserved F or W. A D gene is named only where the DNA matches it firmly. Clone size is given for some rows only: seen once, a few or many times, or a class if the clone is expanded.

J: TRBJ1-4
length: 15
V: TRBV5-4
D: NA
size: once
CDR3: CASSDGRGAHEKLFF
DNA: TGTGCCAGCAGCGACGGGCGGGGGGCGCATGAAAAACTGTTTTTT

J: TRBJ2-7
length: 13
V: TRBV6-6
D: NA
size: NA
CDR3: CASSYSGNYEQYF
DNA: TGTGCCAGCAGTTACTCGGGGAACTACGAGCAGTACTTC

J: TRBJ2-7
length: 14
V: TRBV5-1
D: NA
size: NA
CDR3: CASSSDRASYEQYF
DNA: TGCGCCAGCAGCTCGGACAGAGCCTCCTACGAGCAGTACTTC

J: TRBJ1-1
length: 16
V: TRBV6-1
D: NA
size: once
CDR3: CASSDSWGPMNTEAFF
DNA: TGTGCCAGCAGTGATAGCTGGGGCCCCATGAACACTGAAGCTTTCTTT

J: TRBJ1-1
length: 15
V: TRBV18
D: NA
size: NA
CDR3: CASSPQMTANTEAFF
DNA: TGTGCCAGCTCACCCCAAATGACAGCGAACACTGAAGCTTTCTTT

J: TRBJ1-4
length: 14
V: TRBV18
D: NA
size: NA
CDR3: CASSLLGVPEKLFF
DNA: TGTGCCAGCTCACTGTTGGGAGTTCCGGAAAAACTGTTTTTT

J: TRBJ2-7
length: 14
V: TRBV28
D: TRBD1
size: once
CDR3: CASSLLDRGREQYF
DNA: TGTGCCAGCAGTTTATTGGACAGGGGGCGCGAGCAGTACTTC

J: TRBJ2-7
length: 14
V: TRBV7-6
D: TRBD1
size: NA
CDR3: CASSPQGAGGEQYF
DNA: TGTGCCAGCAGCCCACAGGGGGCCGGGGGGGAGCAGTACTTC

J: TRBJ1-2
length: 14
V: TRBV6-1
D: NA
size: NA
CDR3: CASSGRGQSYGYTF
DNA: TGTGCCAGCAGCGGACGAGGACAGTCCTATGGCTACACCTTC

J: TRBJ1-4
length: 15
V: TRBV19
D: NA
size: NA
CDR3: CASRPTHGTNEKLFF
DNA: TGTGCCAGTAGACCTACCCATGGGACTAATGAAAAACTGTTTTTT

J: TRBJ1-2
length: 15
V: TRBV6-1
D: NA
size: NA
CDR3: CASSDLGTLWHGYTF
DNA: TGTGCCAGCAGTGACCTCGGGACACTTTGGCATGGCTACACCTTC

J: TRBJ2-5
length: 16
V: TRBV4-2
D: TRBD2
size: once
CDR3: CASSQVERGGRETQYF
DNA: TGTGCCAGCAGCCAAGTTGAGCGGGGGGGCCGAGAGACCCAGTACTTC

J: TRBJ1-2
length: 12
V: TRBV2
D: TRBD1
size: many
CDR3: CASSQTGGGYTF
DNA: TGTGCCAGCAGTCAGACAGGGGGTGGCTACACCTTC

J: TRBJ1-2
length: 15
V: TRBV5-7
D: NA
size: NA
CDR3: CASSLGGRVGYGYTF
DNA: TGTGCCAGCAGCTTGGGGGGCAGGGTGGGCTATGGCTACACCTTC

J: TRBJ1-5
length: 16
V: TRBV19
D: TRBD1
size: NA
CDR3: CASTKGTGLSNQPQHF
DNA: TGTGCCAGTACCAAAGGGACAGGTTTAAGCAATCAGCCCCAGCATTTT

J: TRBJ1-5
length: 13
V: TRBV30
D: NA
size: NA
CDR3: CAWSVVGDQPQHF
DNA: TGTGCCTGGAGTGTAGTAGGGGACCAGCCCCAGCATTTT

J: TRBJ2-5
length: 16
V: TRBV9
D: NA
size: once
CDR3: CASSVGSWNGIETQYF
DNA: TGTGCCAGCAGCGTAGGATCCTGGAACGGGATCGAGACCCAGTACTTC

J: TRBJ1-6
length: 14
V: TRBV7-8
D: NA
size: NA
CDR3: CASSRTGRDSPLHF
DNA: TGTGCCAGCAGCCGTACAGGGCGCGATTCACCCCTCCACTTT

J: TRBJ1-2
length: 15
V: TRBV4-3
D: NA
size: NA
CDR3: CASSQGSGLGYGYTF
DNA: TGCGCCAGCAGTCAAGGGTCGGGGCTCGGCTATGGCTACACCTTC

J: TRBJ2-7
length: 13
V: TRBV11-3
D: NA
size: NA
CDR3: CASSPREGDEQYF
DNA: TGTGCCAGCAGCCCCCGAGAGGGCGACGAGCAGTACTTC

J: TRBJ1-3
length: 15
V: TRBV11-3
D: NA
size: NA
CDR3: CASSLDGGAGNTIYF
DNA: TGTGCCAGCAGCTTAGATGGCGGGGCTGGAAACACCATATATTTT

J: TRBJ2-4
length: 16
V: TRBV5-4
D: TRBD2
size: once
CDR3: CASSLVGGGAKNIQYF
DNA: TGTGCCAGCAGCTTGGTGGGGGGAGGGGCCAAAAACATTCAGTACTTC

J: TRBJ2-3
length: 15
V: TRBV5-6
D: TRBD2
size: NA
CDR3: CASRDSGIRTDTQYF
DNA: TGTGCCAGCAGGGATAGCGGGATTAGGACAGATACGCAGTATTTT

J: TRBJ2-5
length: 14
V: TRBV2
D: NA
size: NA
CDR3: CASSDLSGQETQYF
DNA: TGTGCCAGCAGTGATCTATCTGGACAAGAGACCCAGTACTTC

J: TRBJ2-5
length: 12
V: TRBV29-1
D: NA
size: NA
CDR3: CSVILVVETQYF
DNA: TGCAGCGTTATACTAGTTGTAGAGACCCAGTACTTC

J: TRBJ2-1
length: 11
V: TRBV28
D: NA
size: NA
CDR3: CASSWSSEQFF
DNA: TGTGCCAGCAGTTGGTCCAGTGAGCAGTTCTTC

J: TRBJ1-1
length: 14
V: TRBV19
D: TRBD1
size: NA
CDR3: CASSIKGAHTEAFF
DNA: TGTGCCAGTAGTATTAAGGGGGCGCACACTGAAGCTTTCTTT

J: TRBJ2-7
length: 15
V: TRBV4-1
D: NA
size: NA
CDR3: CASSQAPGPLYEQYF
DNA: TGCGCCAGCAGCCAAGCCCCGGGCCCCCTCTACGAGCAGTACTTC

J: TRBJ2-7
length: 15
V: TRBV30
D: NA
size: NA
CDR3: CAWSFSFLSGDEQYF
DNA: TGTGCCTGGAGTTTCTCCTTCCTCTCAGGGGACGAGCAGTACTTC

J: TRBJ2-7
length: 16
V: TRBV7-2
D: TRBD1
size: few
CDR3: CASSLVTGGNFYEQYF
DNA: TGTGCCAGCAGCTTAGTAACAGGGGGAAATTTCTACGAGCAGTACTTC